This T cell receptor beta chain was recovered during a study of shared clonotypes between healthy human individuals. Assay used: immunoSEQ multiplex PCR; TCRdb lists only in-frame clones, some missing. Of about 2.5 million clones listed, under 95% are singletons. Study results and limitations: What naive subsets generally showed was a larger estimated richness than memory subsets showed. The represented genetic and exposure-history diversity was limited by the small number of donors. Clonotypes which were not shared had lower generation probabilities than clonotypes that all four donors shared.

This CDR3 comprises 13 residues. V was pared by 6 bases and J by 3 bases, with 12 bases between. CDR1 is MDHEN and CDR2 is SYDVKM in the germline V gene. Caucasian adults residing in Nashville, Tennessee made up all the donors. In the case of this clone: Its antigen remains unknown.

Sequencing was performed on naive CD4+ T cells from PBMCs. Subset meaning: CD45RA+ positively selected. The chain recombines TRBV28 with TRBJ2-7; possibly TRBD2 for D (5 bases). The sequence came from a man aged 18 to 35 in good health. Some clones in this sample may be carry-over from other donors' samples. The CDR3 reads CASSTQGSYEQYF. The CDR3 DNA sequence: TGTGCCAGCAGCACCCAAGGGAGCTACGAGCAGTACTTC.